This T cell receptor beta chain originates from a study of blood T cell repertoires in COVID-19 (dated by TCRdb to the early 2020s). For the study in its entirety: Samples covering the acute and convalescent phases of COVID-19 were provided by collaborators in the United States, Italy and Spain. Samples were obtained from the ongoing ImmuneRACE study (first 160 participants) and from over a thousand subjects provided by 6 global collaborators. Deeply sampled blood TCRbeta repertoires from subjects exposed to, actively infected with, or recovered from COVID-19 were included in the dataset. The repertoires were released in a freely available public database intended as a resource for research on the immune response to SARS-CoV-2. The prospective study material was composed of cDNA or gDNA derived from T cells, B-cell-depleted T cells, or PBMCs. A de-identified subject ID, COVID-19 status, age in years and sex were almost always included in the sample metadata. Where available, HLA class I and class II types were taken from metadata supplied by the sample provider and were not determined by assay-based typing. Paper-wide results and their limitations: The quantity of clinical and demographic metadata differed by source and by participant and was supplied without curation.

One collaborating source in Seattle enrolled patients during active infection and followed them longitudinally through the course of disease. Whole blood was collected in K2EDTA tubes by collaborating institutions according to the institutions' own protocols. For TCRbeta analysis, collaborators shipped samples as frozen whole blood, isolated PBMCs, or DNA extracted from either of those sample types. The immunoSEQ Assay, a bias-controlled multiplex PCR, was used to amplify TCRbeta CDR3 regions from genomic DNA. In the paper's pipeline: The number of nucleated cells in each sample was estimated from the amplification of reference gene primers within the assay. To quantify the absolute abundance of each unique TCRbeta CDR3 rearrangement, sequence reads were collapsed and filtered. For each sample, productive Simpson clonality was calculated as the square root of Simpson's diversity index over productive rearrangements. This immuneACCESS table, as held by TCRdb, lists in-frame sequences with V and J called but not all clones. Of the missing ones, under half trace to an unresolved V gene in checked studies; the others have no known cause. V, J and clone size were drawn from that table, and D and trimming were deduced from the DNA. This sample lists over 250,000 clones; about 86% were detected once. The top ten clonotypes cover roughly 13% of the sample.

Comment on this clone: Its antigen is not yet known. Base quality data are lacking; no much larger clone is found one base away.

This clonotype originated in a woman aged 70-85 years with COVID-19, enrolled during active disease. Sequencing was performed on peripheral blood.

The CDR3 is CASSLRGHEQYF. The sequenced DNA is TGTGCCAGCAGCTTAAGGGGCCACGAGCAGTACTTC. The chain is made from TRBV7-2 and TRBJ2-7; possibly the D gene is TRBD1, per 5 matching bases. V sheds 2 bases and J sheds 5 bases, leaving 7 bases between their ends. The CDR3 contains 12 residues, cysteine and phenylalanine counted. The CDR3 DNA has 36 bases and is translated from base 1. Per the germline V gene, SGHTA is the CDR1 and FQGNSA is the CDR2.